These 14 T cell receptor beta chains share one sample of origin, sequenced in a study of T-cell reconstitution after alpha-beta-depleted transplantation in children (dated by TCRdb to 2016 to 2017). Preparation of the library involved PCR. The data were produced on an Illumina HiSeq 2500. TCR library preparation used molecular barcoding, with unique molecular identifiers applied to normalize quantification of the TCRbeta repertoire. In-frame beta chains were kept once TCRdb had trimmed the public reads at Q25 with fastp and called clones with MiXCR. Duplicate CDR3 protein sequences are folded into a single record with the most common DNA and genes. The sample table shows tens of thousands of distinct CDR3 sequences, and roughly 6.3% are seen once. The top ten hold 5.5% to 7% of the sample. The treatment or condition label on this specimen signifies: allogeneic hematopoietic cell transplantation with graft depleted of TCRalphabeta T cells and CD19 B cells.

The material sequenced was PBMCs, mostly from graft donor cells, taken 180 days after TCRalphabeta/CD19-depleted stem cell transplant. The receptors were gathered from a male patient between 10 and 17 years old who had a stem cell transplant for acute myeloid leukemia, so the T cells may come from the graft donor.

This clonotype was observed many times. V is TRBV6-1 and J is TRBJ1-3, with a possible D match to TRBD1 (5 bases). The CDR3 consists of 15 residues. Trimming shortened V by 2 bases and J by 4 bases, and 12 bases separated the two germline ends. CDR1 is MNHNS, CDR2 SASEGT, per germline. The CDR3 sequence: CASSEWQEGGNTIYF. CDR3 nucleotides: TGTGCCAGCAGTGAATGGCAGGAGGGGGGAAACACCATATATTTT.

This clonotype was seen at least ten times. This sequence joins TRBV27 and TRBJ1-4; D is unclear. The V end lost 6 bases, the J end lost 8 bases, and 10 bases lay between the germline ends. Germline V gene sequence: CDR1 MNHEY, CDR2 SMNVEV (reference sequence). There are 12 residues in the CDR3. CDR3 residues: CASSRPDEKLFF. For the CDR3, the DNA is TGTGCCAGCAGCCGGCCGGACGAAAAACTGTTTTTT. Full variable domain (missing parts from reference TRBV27 and TRBJ1-4): EAQVTQNPRYLITVTGKKLTVTCSQNMNHEYMSWYRQDPGLGLRQIYYSMNVEVTDKGDVPEGYKVSRKEKRNFPLILESPSPNQTSLYFCASSRPDEKLFFGSGTQLSVL.

This clonotype was seen many times. The chain uses TRBV5-1 and TRBJ1-3; perhaps TRBD1 as D (5 bases). CDR1 is SGHRS and CDR2 is YFSETQ in the germline V gene. V was shortened by 0 bases and J by 0 bases, with 7 bases between the two germline ends. This CDR3 is built from 15 residues. The CDR3 reads CASSLDRYSGNTIYF. The CDR3, as DNA: TGCGCCAGCAGCTTGGACAGGTACTCTGGAAACACCATATATTTT. Filled out from reference TRBV5-1 and TRBJ1-3, the complete variable domain reads KAGVTQTPRYLIKTRGQQVTLSCSPISGHRSVSWYQQTPGQGLQFLFEYFSETQRNKGNFPGRFSGRQFSNSRSEMNVSTLELGDSALYLCASSLDRYSGNTIYFGEGSWLTVV.

As concerns this clonotype: Here the CDR3 omits its conserved ending phenylalanine or tryptophan, so a read error is the likely source. The chain combines TRBV4-3 with TRBJ2-1; weak D call: TRBD2 (6 bases). CDR1 is LGHNA, CDR2 YSLEER, per germline. Trimming took 0 bases from V and 4 from J, leaving 13 bases between them. This CDR3 is 16 amino acids long. This CDR3 is CASSQDITGRYNEQFS. CDR3 bases: TGCGCCAGCAGCCAAGACATAACCGGGAGATACAATGAGCAGTTCTCC.

This clonotype was observed many times. The chain couples TRBV29-1 to TRBJ1-2; D perhaps matches TRBD1 (5 bases). Deletions cut 4 bases from V and 7 bases from J, with 13 bases between. This CDR3 comprises 12 residues. Germline assignment: CDR1 SQVTM and CDR2 ANQGSEA. In DNA form, the CDR3 reads TGCAGCGTTGTAGGAGATGGGGGTGGCTACACCTTC. Translating it yields CSVVGDGGGYTF.

Concerning this clonotype: A read error is possible here, since a much larger clone lies one base away. The chain has TRBV30 and TRBJ2-1; D unresolved. The CDR3 is made up of 13 amino acids. V lost 4 bases, J lost 0 bases, and 7 bases lay in between. Germline assignment: CDR1 GTSNPN and CDR2 SVGIG (reference sequence). CDR3 protein: CAWNCGSYNEQFF. CDR3 sequence (DNA): TGTGCCTGGAATTGCGGCTCCTACAATGAGCAGTTCTTC.

There are many counts of this clonotype. The chain carries TRBV5-5 and TRBJ1-2; D gene uncertain. Germline V gene data show CDR1 as SGHKS and CDR2 as YYEKEE (reference sequence). CDR3 size: 13 residues. Trimming removed 3 bases from V and 3 bases from J, with 9 bases in between. The CDR3 DNA reads TGTGCCAGCAGCTCGGACGGGTACTATGGCTACACCTTC. It encodes CASSSDGYYGYTF.

The chain recombines TRBV11-2 with TRBJ2-2; possible D gene TRBD2, 6 bases. V lost 1 base to trimming and J lost 0 bases, with 6 bases between them. Per the germline V gene, CDR1 is SGHAT and CDR2 is FQNNGV. The CDR3 spans 15 residues. The CDR3 spells CASSLGLANTGELFF. The CDR3 DNA is TGTGCCAGCAGCTTAGGACTAGCGAACACCGGGGAGCTGTTTTTT.

In its sample, this clonotype was seen many times. The V and J genes are TRBV27 and TRBJ2-2; D is unresolved. CDR1 and CDR2 (germline): MNHEY, SMNVEV (reference sequence). V lost 5 bases and J 8 bases, leaving 9 bases between the germline ends. The CDR3 is 12 amino acids. DNA for the CDR3: TGTGCCAGCAGTCAAGCTAGAGGGGAGCTGTTTTTT. Translated, it gives CASSQARGELFF.

Many counts were recorded for this clonotype. The chain is built from TRBV7-2 and TRBJ2-1; D gene ambiguous. Trimming took off 5 bases at V and 4 bases at J, with 9 bases between the two ends. The CDR3 extends over 13 amino acids. Germline CDR1 and CDR2: SGHTA and FQGNSA. CDR3 nucleotides: TGTGCCAGCAGCCCAACCGGATACAATGAGCAGTTCTTC. This codes for CASSPTGYNEQFF.

This clonotype was counted at least ten times. The rearrangement uses TRBV7-3 and TRBJ2-2; D may be TRBD1 (6 bases). The V gene lost 5 bases and the J gene lost 6 bases, with 10 bases spanning the gap. Germline-derived CDR1 and CDR2 are SGHTA and FQGTGA. CDR3 length: 13 residues. CDR3: CASSRQAPGELFF. DNA of the CDR3: TGTGCCAGCAGCCGACAGGCCCCCGGGGAGCTGTTTTTT.

This clonotype is medium-sized by share. An end of the junction does not agree with germline; a read error may underlie this. The J gene is TRBJ2-7, the V gene TRBV5-1, with no clear D. The CDR3 has 11 amino acids. Germline V gene sequence: CDR1 SGHRS, CDR2 YFSETQ. The CDR3 loop is CASSPSSEQYF. CDR3 coding DNA: TGCGCCAGCAGCCCCTCCTCCGAGCAGTACTTC. The full variable domain, rest sourced from reference TRBV5-1 and TRBJ2-7, is KAGVTQTPRYLIKTRGQQVTLSCSPISGHRSVSWYQQTPGQGLQFLFEYFSETQRNKGNFPGRFSGRQFSNSRSEMNVSTLELGDSALYLCASSPSSEQYFGPGTRLTVT.

This clonotype was counted ten times or more. The V gene is TRBV12-3 or TRBV12-4, the J gene TRBJ1-1, with TRBD1 as a possible D gene (5 bases). The CDR3 is 13 residues long. V lost 6 bases, J lost 2 bases, and 10 bases lay in between. The CDR3 here is CASSATGNTEAFF. CDR3 bases: TGTGCCAGCAGCGCAACAGGAAACACTGAAGCTTTCTTT.

By frequency in the sample, this clonotype is medium-sized. This chain joins TRBV9 and TRBJ2-2, with D possibly being TRBD2 (7 bases). Trimming shortened V by 0 bases and J by 6 bases, and 15 bases separated the two germline ends. This CDR3 has 16 amino acids. Germline assignment: CDR1 SGDLS and CDR2 YYNGEE. In DNA form, the CDR3 reads TGTGCCAGCAGCGTAGCTTCCGGGGAGGGGGCCGGGGAGCTGTTTTTT. The encoded protein is CASSVASGEGAGELFF.